Described below is a single T cell receptor (beta chain) sequence and its context. Its antigen is unidentified. This specimen comes from a study of radiotherapy plus CTLA-4 blockade in lung cancer. In the study overall: Disease control was seen in approximately 29% of patients, objective responses in about 18%. Study conclusions and caveats: Following radiotherapy plus ipilimumab, tumor-derived TCR clones expanded in the blood. Early shifts in blood T cell clones, with interferon-beta, reportedly predicted response best.

Clones were sequenced by immunoSEQ multiplex PCR, and TCRdb holds only the in-frame ones, with some missing. The sample yields about 45,000 clones, around 63% seen once. The study treated chemo-refractory metastatic non-small-cell lung cancer patients with focal radiation plus ipilimumab CTLA-4 blockade. The receptor's source is a human donor with non-small cell lung cancer who had a partial response to radiotherapy plus ipilimumab. The source was peripheral blood, collected from a patient treated with radiotherapy plus ipilimumab.

DNA of the CDR3: TGCAGCGTTGGGGGAAAGACAGGGGCTGGGGCCAACGTCCTGACTTTC. Translation gives CSVGGKTGAGANVLTF. The V call is TRBV29-1, the J call TRBJ2-6, with 8 bases matching TRBD1. The V segment lost 4 bases and the J segment 2 bases; nucleotides outside the gene matches: 7. CDR1 and CDR2 (germline): SQVTM, ANQGSEA. This CDR3 is built from 16 residues.